This is a list of T cell receptor beta chains from one sample in a study of T cell responses to AZD1222 COVID-19 vaccine. TCRdb's table, derived via immunoSEQ multiplex PCR, lists solely in-frame clones and lacks some. The repertoire holds tens of thousands of clones, about 92% seen once, with 2.2% in the top ten. Sequencing used peripheral blood, obtained on day 0 of AZD1222 vaccination. The source is an adult in good health. CDR3s include the opening cysteine and the closing phenylalanine or tryptophan. The D gene is left open where the match is weak.

j_gene	v_gene	d_gene	CDR3aa
TRBJ2-7	TRBV6-5	TRBD2	CASSTRLAGVYEQYF
TRBJ1-2	TRBV28	-	CASSSGSTGGYTF
TRBJ2-1	TRBV5-1	-	CASRPGTSSYNEQFF
TRBJ2-2	TRBV11-3	TRBD1	CASSQPRQGAVGELFF
TRBJ1-3	TRBV30	TRBD1	CAFQGAMTLGNTIYF
TRBJ2-1	TRBV15	-	CATSKNTEHNEQFF
TRBJ1-2	TRBV27	-	CASSPPPGRSPYGYTF
TRBJ1-2	TRBV1	-	CTSSQFRDSRTLF
TRBJ1-3	TRBV19	-	CASKTASGNTIYF
TRBJ1-3	TRBV7-8	-	CASSLELTRTSGNTIYF
TRBJ2-1	TRBV19	TRBD2	CASSISASGGAPSYNEQFF
TRBJ1-1	TRBV2	TRBD1	CASRGQGAYTEAFF
TRBJ1-2	TRBV6-5	-	CASSKDRYGYTF
TRBJ2-2	TRBV19	-	CASRGLTLRGGELFF
TRBJ2-7	TRBV5-1	TRBD1	CASNDRGNEQYF
TRBJ1-1	TRBV19	-	CASSIVTGGGETEAFF
TRBJ2-2	TRBV5-1	TRBD2	CASSSSGTNTGELFF
TRBJ2-1	TRBV30	TRBD2	CAWRGGYWSYNEQFF
TRBJ2-3	TRBV5-1	-	CASSRRPGSIDTQYF
TRBJ1-1	TRBV5-6	-	CASSYGTLGEAFF
TRBJ2-7	TRBV7-5	-	CARSSVGDEQYF
TRBJ1-2	TRBV5-6	-	CASSVSGTRYGYTF
TRBJ1-5	TRBV18	-	CASSPVEQARNQPQHF
TRBJ1-6	TRBV7-8	TRBD1	CASSLEVRDSPSSYNSPLHF
TRBJ1-5	TRBV30	TRBD1	CAWSVGTGVRGNQPQHF
TRBJ1-1	TRBV6-5	-	CASSYVRATEAFF
TRBJ2-3	TRBV10-3	TRBD1	CAISEGQGAVGDTQYF
TRBJ2-2	TRBV15	-	CATSRGTGELFF
TRBJ2-7	TRBV18	TRBD1	CASSLGTGSAPSEQYF
TRBJ2-7	TRBV4-2	TRBD2	CASSQDLAGNSYEQYF
TRBJ1-2	TRBV3-1/TRBV3-2	-	CASSQVGYYGYTF
TRBJ1-2	TRBV30	TRBD1	CAWSHRGSRGYTF
TRBJ1-1	TRBV6-5	TRBD1	CASRMTGWGTEAFF
TRBJ2-7	TRBV5-1	TRBD1	CASSLTGTGPYEQYF
TRBJ2-7	TRBV5-8	-	CASSSHYEQYF
TRBJ1-2	TRBV2	-	CASSEGRASNYGYTF